Sequencing of this T cell receptor (beta chain) was carried out in a study of blood T cells in healthy people across ages. A second roughly 7 to 11 cycle PCR used barcoded and J-beta primers. TCRdb recomputed calls from the 5' RACE reads with MiXCR, one row per CDR3 protein. This repertoire shows 800,000 to 950,000 distinct CDR3 sequences, under 40% found once; its top ten account for 10% to 15%. As to this clonotype: Its antigen is undetermined.

This CDR3 region has 13 residues. Per germline, CDR1 SNHLY and CDR2 FYNNEI. Trimming removed 3 bases at V and 7 bases at J, with 9 bases between. Study-wide results and caveats: There was a strong correlation between TCR beta diversity and naive T cell percentage.

The sample was blood. The receptor was isolated from a man between 18 and 29 years old in good health. The J gene is TRBJ1-4, the V gene TRBV2; D is unclear. CDR3 in DNA: TGTGCCAGCAGTGATTCGGGAGGTGAAAAACTGTTTTTT. Its protein product is CASSDSGGEKLFF. Supplemented by reference TRBV2 and TRBJ1-4, the full variable domain reads EPEVTQTPSHQVTQMGQEVILRCVPISNHLYFYWYRQILGQKVEFLVSFYNNEISEKSEIFDDQFSVERPDGSNFTLKIRSTKLEDSAMYFCASSDSGGEKLFFGSGTQLSVL.